This entry lists 22 T cell receptor beta chains sequenced from one sample in a study of beta chain features in type 1 diabetes. The authors reverse transcribed all of the isolated RNA, so sequencing captured expressed TCRB transcripts. Method: immunoSEQ multiplex PCR; TCRdb's copy keeps in-frame clones and lacks some. Of 430,000 or so clones in the sample, 9.5% to 12% were seen once. The sample comprised naive CD4+ T cells from blood. Receptors originate from a woman between 18 and 29 years old in good health.

The gene calls are TRBV25-1 and TRBJ2-3; D unclear. This CDR3 comprises 16 residues. Per germline, CDR1 MGHDK and CDR2 SYGVNS. V shed 0 bases and J shed 6 bases, with 16 bases lying between them. The CDR3, as DNA: TGTGCCAGCAGTGAATATCGGAAGCACAGAGCGGATACGCAGTATTTT. Its translation: CASSEYRKHRADTQYF. Based on the CDR3 plus reference TRBV25-1 and TRBJ2-3, the full variable domain is EADIYQTPRYLVIGTGKKITLECSQTMGHDKMYWYQQDPGMELHLIHYSYGVNSTEKGDLSSESTVSRIRTEHFPLTLESARPSHTSQYLCASSEYRKHRADTQYFGPGTRLTVL.

This clone was found a few times. The CDR3 region has the DNA TGCAGTGCTAGATCAACCTTGGGAATACGCGTC. It is translated as CSARSTLGIRV. The chain is built from TRBV20-1 and TRBJ2-7, with unresolved D. The CDR3 totals 11 residues. The germline V gene has CDR1 DFQATT and CDR2 SNEGSKA (reference sequence).

The rearrangement uses TRBV28 and TRBJ2-2; no definite D call. This CDR3 region has 12 residues. Germline V gives CDR1 MDHEN, CDR2 SYDVKM. Between the trimmed V and J ends, which lost 4 bases and 7 bases, there was a span of 7 bases. CDR3 amino acids: CASSSPGGELFF. The CDR3 DNA reads TGTGCCAGCAGTTCCCCCGGCGGGGAGCTGTTTTTT.

This clone was detected a few times. The V gene is TRBV5-4, the J gene TRBJ1-6; D unclear. Trimming left V 0 bases short and J 9 bases short, with 4 bases between. CDR1 and CDR2 (germline): SGHNT, YYREEE (reference sequence). The CDR3 consists of 12 residues. CDR3 loop: CASSLDRSPLHF. CDR3 DNA: TGTGCCAGCAGCTTGGACCGTTCACCCCTCCACTTT.

This clone was counted between two and nine times. V is TRBV29-1 and J is TRBJ2-2; either TRBD1 or TRBD2 may supply D (5 bases each). CDR3 length equals 14 residues. The V gene lost 6 bases and the J gene lost 4 bases, with 15 bases spanning the gap. From germline, CDR1 is SQVTM and CDR2 ANQGSEA. The CDR3 DNA is TGCAGCGTAGCAAGGGACCACCTCACCGGGGAGCTGTTTTTT. Amino acids: CSVARDHLTGELFF.

This clone has more than one count but fewer than ten. V is TRBV5-4 and J is TRBJ2-5, with D perhaps matching TRBD2 (6 bases). Germline V gene data show CDR1 as SGHNT and CDR2 as YYREEE (reference sequence). The CDR3 has 14 amino acids. Trimming left V 1 base short and J 3 bases short, with 10 bases between. As DNA, the CDR3 is TGTGCCAGCAGCTTGCTTAGCGGTAAAGAGACCCAGTACTTC. Protein sequence: CASSLLSGKETQYF.

A few counts support this clone. In the same sample, other DNA sequences code for this CDR3. The rearrangement uses TRBV29-1 and TRBJ1-5; D ambiguous. The CDR3 is made up of 12 amino acids. V shed 4 bases and J shed 4 bases, with 8 bases lying between them. Germline-derived CDR1 and CDR2 are SQVTM and ANQGSEA. In DNA, the CDR3 is TGCAGCGTTGGCGAGGGAAATCAGCCCCAGCATTTT. Protein product: CSVGEGNQPQHF.

This chain links TRBV25-1 with TRBJ2-7; 7 bases are shared with TRBD2. CDR1 MGHDK and CDR2 SYGVNS come from the germline V gene. V trimming: 3 bases; J trimming: 6 bases; junction bases outside the gene matches: 5. The CDR3 loop spans 13 amino acids. Here the CDR3 reads CASSEGGGREQYF. Here the CDR3 DNA reads TGTGCCAGCAGTGAGGGCGGGGGACGCGAGCAGTACTTC.

This clone has a handful of counts. The chain couples TRBV29-1 to TRBJ2-3; D is perhaps TRBD1 or TRBD2 (5 bases each). Germline V gene lookup returns CDR1 SQVTM and CDR2 ANQGSEA. The CDR3 runs to 13 residues. Trimming pared 3 bases from V and 6 bases from J, leaving 13 bases between. CDR3 loop: CSVEGDHADTQYF. The CDR3 DNA reads TGCAGCGTTGAGGGGGACCATGCGGATACGCAGTATTTT.

This clone was counted only a few times. This chain joins TRBV6-1 and TRBJ2-5; no firm D call. This CDR3 is built from 15 residues. Germline values: CDR1 MNHNS, CDR2 SASEGT. Trimming removed 8 bases at V and 2 bases at J, with 18 bases between. CDR3 sequence (DNA): TGTGCCAGCGGAATCCGGGCGGAATTACAAGAGACCCAGTACTTC. Protein: CASGIRAELQETQYF.

As concerns this clone: In the same sample, other DNA sequences code for this CDR3. This rearrangement joins TRBV9 to TRBJ2-5, with 10 bases matching TRBD2. V trimming: 2 bases; J trimming: 5 bases; junction bases outside the gene matches: 6. Germline CDR1 SGDLS, CDR2 YYNGEE. The CDR3 totals 15 residues. CDR3 loop: CASSVIAGGGETQYF. In DNA, the CDR3 is TGTGCCAGCAGCGTGATAGCGGGAGGTGGGGAGACCCAGTACTTC.

The J gene is TRBJ2-5, the V gene TRBV7-2, with TRBD2 identical over 16 bases. Losses at the gene ends were 4 bases for V and 2 bases for J; bases not matched to a gene: 7. CDR1 and CDR2 (germline): SGHTA, FQGNSA. The CDR3 is 18 residues long. The CDR3 loop reads CASSSPGLAGGGQETQYF. CDR3 coding DNA: TGTGCCAGCAGCTCCCCGGGACTAGCGGGAGGGGGGCAAGAGACCCAGTACTTC.

This clone was detected a few times. The chain has TRBV5-1 and TRBJ2-1; D is unclear. Germline loops: CDR1 SGHRS, CDR2 YFSETQ. The ends were cut back, 2 bases at V and 5 bases at J, with 14 bases in the middle. The CDR3 is made up of 15 amino acids. The CDR3 here is CASSFTAGGNNEQFF. The CDR3 DNA follows: TGCGCCAGCAGCTTCACCGCCGGCGGAAACAATGAGCAGTTCTTC.

A single count supports this clone. The chain couples TRBV15 to TRBJ1-4, with D possibly being TRBD1 (5 bases). Trimming removed 5 bases from V and 8 bases from J, with 15 bases in between. Germline CDR1 and CDR2: LNHNV and YYDKDF (reference sequence). The CDR3 sequence is 14 residues long. CDR3 loop: CATSDGQEHEKLFF. The DNA for the CDR3 is TGTGCCACCAGCGATGGACAAGAGCACGAAAAACTGTTTTTT.

Turning to this clone: The sample holds other DNA sequences that translate to the same CDR3. The chain couples TRBV29-1 to TRBJ2-3, with 9 bases matching TRBD2. Losses at the gene ends were 5 bases for V and 8 bases for J; bases not matched to a gene: 14. Germline V CDR1 and CDR2: SQVTM, ANQGSEA. The CDR3 spans 15 residues. The CDR3 nucleotides read TGCAGCGTTCGCGCTAGCGGGGCGGGGGACCGTACGCAGTATTTT. Its translation: CSVRASGAGDRTQYF.

V is TRBV29-1 and J is TRBJ2-7; TRBD2 aligns across 7 bases. The CDR3 sequence is 13 residues long. Unmatched junction bases numbered 7, after V lost 4 bases and J lost 4 bases. Germline assignment: CDR1 SQVTM and CDR2 ANQGSEA. The CDR3 here is CSVGPGRVYEQYV. CDR3 sequence (DNA): TGCAGCGTTGGGCCAGGGAGGGTGTACGAGCAGTACGTC.

V usage is TRBV30 and J usage is TRBJ2-1, with 15 bases lining up with TRBD2. From germline, CDR1 is GTSNPN and CDR2 SVGIG (reference sequence). The CDR3 is 18 residues long. The J segment lost 2 bases and the V segment lost 4 bases, leaving 9 bases of the junction unmatched. CDR3 protein: CAWTITRTSGRAYNEQFF. DNA for the CDR3: TGTGCCTGGACAATTACCAGGACTAGCGGGAGGGCCTACAATGAGCAGTTCTTC.

DNA of the CDR3: TGTGCCACCAGCAGAGAACCCAGGTACGAGCAGTACTTC. Translating gives CATSREPRYEQYF. The gene calls are TRBV15 and TRBJ2-7; unclear D gene. Trimming shortened V by 0 bases and J by 4 bases, and 7 bases separated the two germline ends. The CDR3 runs to 13 residues. The germline V gene has CDR1 LNHNV and CDR2 YYDKDF (reference sequence).

The chain employs TRBV7-2 and TRBJ2-1, with TRBD2 identical over 10 bases. The germline gives CDR1 SGHTA, CDR2 FQGNSA. The CDR3 has 14 residues. V trimming: 5 bases; J trimming: 6 bases; junction bases outside the gene matches: 4. For the CDR3, the DNA is TGTGCCAGCAGCCTACTAGCGGGATCCAATGAGCAGTTCTTC. Amino acid sequence: CASSLLAGSNEQFF.

This clone has a handful of counts. The chain links TRBV28 to TRBJ1-5; D not resolved. Germline V gene sequence: CDR1 MDHEN, CDR2 SYDVKM. This CDR3 comprises 13 residues. V was clipped by 6 bases and J by 0 bases, with 6 bases between them. CDR3 nucleotides: TGTGCCAGCAGGGATTATAGCAATCAGCCCCAGCATTTT. Its translation is CASRDYSNQPQHF.

This clone has more than one count but fewer than ten. The genes are TRBV7-2 and TRBJ2-3; possible D gene TRBD2, 5 bases. Looked up from germline, CDR1 is SGHTA and CDR2 is FQGNSA. V lost 6 bases to trimming and J lost 0 bases, with 13 bases between them. The CDR3 loop spans 15 amino acids. The CDR3 protein is CASRASRFSTDTQYF. CDR3 DNA sequence: TGTGCCAGCAGGGCTAGCAGGTTTAGCACAGATACGCAGTATTTT. Drawing the rest from reference TRBV7-2 and TRBJ2-3, the complete variable domain is GAGVSQSPSNKVTEKGKDVELRCDPISGHTALYWYRQSLGQGLEFLIYFQGNSAPDKSGLPSDRFSAERTGGSVSTLTIQRTQQEDSAVYLCASRASRFSTDTQYFGPGTRLTVL.

In this sample, this clone turned up a few times. This sequence joins TRBV5-1 and TRBJ1-1, with TRBD1 matching over 8 bases. The V and J ends lost 1 base and 4 bases, in that order; junction bases with no gene match: 3. The CDR3 spans 14 residues. The germline CDR1 and CDR2 sequences are SGHRS and YFSETQ. The CDR3 region is CASSLQGASTEAFF. CDR3 coding DNA: TGCGCCAGCAGCTTGCAGGGGGCAAGCACTGAAGCTTTCTTT.